The clone carrying this TCR beta chain occurred a few times. Its antigen is unknown. Amplification of TCR beta CDR3 regions used RNA as the template. First-round RT-PCR targeting the TCR CDR3 was performed with the HTBI primer set. A single record per CDR3 protein comes from TCRdb applying MiXCR to the multiplex PCR reads. Of under 500,000 distinct CDR3 sequences detected, over 12% appear once; the ten largest clones hold 25% to 30%. For the diagnoses, clinical symptoms, serum thyroxine and TRAb, thyroid ultrasound and orbital computed tomography were used. The germline CDR1 and CDR2 sequences are DFQATT and SNEGSKA (reference sequence). The CDR3 spans 15 residues. V was clipped by 0 bases and J by 0 bases; unmatched bases: 5. This record comes from a study of T cells in Graves' hyperthyroidism and ophthalmopathy. Study as a whole: Peripheral blood was secured at the point of initial diagnosis, before any treatment. Study-wide findings and caveats: Most expanded thyroid clonotypes above 0.001 also appeared in blood.

The sequence was collected from a man aged 45-60 years with Graves' ophthalmopathy. Sequencing was done on a sample of blood. V usage is TRBV20-1 and J usage is TRBJ2-7; 7 bases align to TRBD2. This CDR3 reads CSARDSGTSSYEQYF. The CDR3 nucleotides read TGCAGTGCTAGAGACAGCGGGACGAGCTCCTACGAGCAGTACTTC.